These 31 T cell receptor beta chains came from one sample sequenced in a study of T-cell reconstitution after alpha-beta-depleted transplantation in children. For TCRbeta, the library was prepared with unique molecular identifiers. Using its own MiXCR run on the PCR reads, TCRdb lists one record per CDR3 protein. This sample has hundreds of thousands of distinct CDR3 sequences; approximately 10% occur once, and the top ten carry roughly 4%. Sequencing used PBMCs from the stem cell graft donor, obtained from the stem cell graft. The receptors were gathered from a human donor who donated a stem cell graft to a child with acute myeloid leukemia.

This clonotype was observed at least ten times. V usage is TRBV7-8 and J usage is TRBJ2-1; D might be TRBD2 (6 bases). CDR3 length: 15 amino acids. The V gene lost 7 bases and the J gene lost 8 bases, with 21 bases spanning the gap. Germline assignment: CDR1 SGHVS and CDR2 FQNEAQ. The CDR3, as DNA: TGTGCCAGCACTATGGGACTCTACCTTGGGGATGAGCAGTTCTTC. Translating it yields CASTMGLYLGDEQFF.

This clonotype was seen repeatedly, ten times or more. V gene TRBV6-1 combines with J gene TRBJ2-1, with a weak D call TRBD2 (5 bases). The CDR3 loop spans 13 amino acids. Trimming cost V 6 bases and J 6 bases, with 12 bases left between them. In germline, CDR1 is MNHNS, CDR2 SASEGT. The CDR3 reads CASRGLAANEQFF. DNA of the CDR3: TGTGCCAGCAGGGGTCTAGCTGCCAATGAGCAGTTCTTC.

Ten or more counts support this clonotype. This chain connects TRBV20-1 to TRBJ2-7; the match to TRBD2 covers 11 bases. This CDR3 spans 14 amino acids. Losses at the gene ends were 5 bases for V and 1 base for J; bases not matched to a gene: 4. The germline CDR1 and CDR2 sequences are DFQATT and SNEGSKA (reference sequence). CDR3 in DNA: TGCAGTGCTTCGGGACTAGCGGTTTCCTACGAGCAGTACTTC. It is translated as CSASGLAVSYEQYF.

This clonotype was recorded a few times. Written as DNA, the CDR3 is TGTGCCAGCAGTAAATCGGGGTTTAATGAGCAGTTCTTC. It codes for CASSKSGFNEQFF. V is TRBV28 and J is TRBJ2-1, with D possibly being TRBD2 (5 bases). V gave up 5 bases and J gave up 7 bases, with 12 bases separating them. CDR3 length: 13 residues. CDR1 and CDR2 (germline): MDHEN, SYDVKM.

This clonotype was observed many times. The chain uses TRBV2 and TRBJ1-6, with D possibly matching TRBD1 (6 bases). Germline CDR1 and CDR2: SNHLY and FYNNEI. The CDR3 length is 13 residues. The V and J ends lost 10 bases and 7 bases respectively, with 14 bases between them. CDR3 bases: TGTGCCACAAACAGGGAGTGGAATTCACCCCTCCACTTT. Protein product: CATNREWNSPLHF.

This clonotype showed up just a few times. The genes are TRBV25-1 and TRBJ2-3, with D perhaps TRBD1 or TRBD2 (6 bases each). Between the trimmed V and J ends, which lost 10 bases and 2 bases, there was a span of 19 bases. CDR3 length equals 15 residues. In germline, CDR1 is MGHDK, CDR2 SYGVNS. CDR3 DNA sequence: TGTGCCACCAGACAAGGGGGGATTTCCACAGATACGCAGTATTTT. It encodes CATRQGGISTDTQYF.

The chain links TRBV7-2 to TRBJ2-1, with D uncertain. The CDR3 runs to 12 residues. The germline gives CDR1 SGHTA, CDR2 FQGNSA. V lost 1 base to trimming and J lost 7 bases, with 5 bases between them. The CDR3 sequence: CASSLVWNEQFF. CDR3 coding DNA: TGTGCCAGCAGCTTAGTTTGGAATGAGCAGTTCTTC.

This clonotype has a handful of counts. The chain is built from TRBV20-1 and TRBJ2-1; 11 bases are shared with TRBD2. With 1 base clipped from V and 8 bases from J, the junction kept 7 bases outside the gene matches. The V gene's germline CDR1 is DFQATT and CDR2 SNEGSKA (reference sequence). The length of the CDR3 is 15 residues. CDR3 nucleotide sequence: TGCAGTGCTAGAGGTCTGACTAGCGGGATCGATGAGCAGTTCTTC. Its protein product is CSARGLTSGIDEQFF.

This clonotype turned up a few times. J is TRBJ2-3 and V is TRBV11-2; no firm D call. This CDR3 contains 15 residues. Trimming left V 0 bases short and J 3 bases short, with 10 bases between. From germline, CDR1 is SGHAT and CDR2 FQNNGV. CDR3 nucleotides: TGTGCCAGCAGCTTAGATGTGGCTAGAACAGATACGCAGTATTTT. It translates to CASSLDVARTDTQYF.

This clonotype was counted a few times. The chain uses TRBV29-1 and TRBJ2-2; the D is unclear. This CDR3 contains 14 residues. CDR1 is SQVTM, CDR2 ANQGSEA, per germline. Trimming pared 2 bases from V and 1 base from J, leaving 8 bases between. The CDR3 bases are TGCAGCGTTGAAAAATCTAGGAACACCGGGGAGCTGTTTTTT. As protein: CSVEKSRNTGELFF.

This clonotype was counted only a few times. CDR3 region: CSARDRRLAGTEQYF. CDR3 bases: TGCAGTGCTAGAGATAGGCGACTAGCGGGAACCGAGCAGTACTTC. The chain carries TRBV20-1 and TRBJ2-7; TRBD2 matches at 11 bases. This CDR3 is built from 15 residues. The germline V gene encodes CDR1 DFQATT and CDR2 SNEGSKA (reference sequence). V dropped 0 bases and J dropped 6; count of bases not matched to a gene: 7.

The V gene is TRBV15, the J gene TRBJ2-2, with TRBD2 matching 8 bases. The CDR3 consists of 16 residues. In germline, CDR1 is LNHNV, CDR2 YYDKDF (reference sequence). V dropped 1 base and J dropped 5; count of bases not matched to a gene: 6. CDR3 in DNA: TGTGCCACCAGCAGAGTAGCGGGAAGGTGGACCGGGGAGCTGTTTTTT. It is translated as CATSRVAGRWTGELFF.

This clonotype was picked up a small number of times. This chain's CDR3 is CSPRDEQFF. CDR3 sequence (DNA): TGCAGCCCCCGGGACGAGCAGTTCTTC. The rearrangement joins TRBV29-1 to TRBJ2-1, with D possibly being TRBD1 or TRBD2 (5 bases each). The germline CDR1 and CDR2 sequences are SQVTM and ANQGSEA. V lost 8 bases and J lost 10, with 9 bases in between. The length of the CDR3 is 9 residues.

This clonotype was counted ten times or more. V gene TRBV6-2 or TRBV6-3 combines with J gene TRBJ2-2; 7 nucleotides agree with TRBD1. The V gene end was trimmed by 2 bases and the J gene end by 1 base; junction bases not matched to a gene: 10. The CDR3 has 18 residues. Germline V CDR1 and CDR2: MNHEY, SVGEGT. DNA of the CDR3: TGTGCCAGCAGTTACCTAGGGGGCAGGACAGTGAACACCGGGGAGCTGTTTTTT. Translated, it gives CASSYLGGRTVNTGELFF.

This clonotype was counted between two and nine times. The chain uses TRBV6-5 and TRBJ1-3; tentatively, D is TRBD1 (6 bases). Trimming took 5 bases from V and 0 from J, leaving 11 bases between them. Germline V gene lookup returns CDR1 MNHEY and CDR2 SVGAGI. The CDR3 contains 15 residues. In nucleotides, the CDR3 is TGTGCCAGCAGTAACAGGGAGATCTCTGGAAACACCATATATTTT. It specifies CASSNREISGNTIYF.

This clonotype was observed many times. This sequence joins TRBV9 and TRBJ2-5, with D possibly matching TRBD2 (6 bases). The CDR3 is made up of 14 amino acids. The germline V gene has CDR1 SGDLS and CDR2 YYNGEE. The V gene lost 0 bases and the J gene lost 5 bases, with 11 bases spanning the gap. CDR3 loop: CASSVAGEGETQYF. The CDR3 DNA reads TGTGCCAGCAGCGTAGCGGGAGAGGGGGAGACCCAGTACTTC.

This chain connects TRBV6-2 or TRBV6-3 to TRBJ2-5, with D possibly TRBD2 on 5 matching bases. Trimming stripped 2 bases from V and 9 bases from J, with 19 bases between. CDR1 and CDR2 (germline): MNHEY, SVGEGT. The CDR3 totals 15 residues. CDR3 in DNA: TGTGCCAGCAGTTACCACGCGGCCTGGGCCGGGGCCCAGTACTTC. This encodes CASSYHAAWAGAQYF.

This clonotype has ten or more counts. This chain joins TRBV7-2 and TRBJ1-6, with D possibly matching TRBD1 (5 bases). The germline V and J ends were trimmed by 3 bases and 10 bases, with 13 bases remaining between them. CDR1 SGHTA and CDR2 FQGNSA come from the germline V gene. The CDR3 contains 14 residues. CDR3 region: CASSLLGVGSPLHF. The CDR3 region has the DNA TGTGCCAGCAGCTTGCTGGGGGTTGGGTCACCCCTCCACTTT.

The genes are TRBV3-1 and TRBJ2-7; D call uncertain. Trimming removed 0 bases from V and 3 bases from J, with 12 bases in between. This CDR3 is 15 amino acids long. Per the germline V gene, CDR1 is LGHDT and CDR2 is YNNKEL (reference sequence). DNA for the CDR3: TGTGCCAGCAGCCAAGAAACCAGCGCATACTACGAGCAGTACTTC. Its protein is CASSQETSAYYEQYF.

In its sample, this clonotype was seen many times. One junction end does not reproduce the germline sequence, and a read error may be involved. V and J are TRBV7-9 and TRBJ2-3, with 8 bases that match TRBD1. Germline CDR1 SEHNR, CDR2 FQNEAQ (reference sequence). This CDR3 comprises 13 residues. This CDR3 is CASSPPGGSERNF. The CDR3 DNA reads TGTGCCAGCAGCCCCCCAGGGGGCAGTGAACGGAATTTT.

This clonotype was seen ten or more times. V usage is TRBV6-1 and J usage is TRBJ1-1; no clear D. Between the trimmed V and J ends, which lost 4 bases and 0 bases, there was a span of 6 bases. This CDR3 is 13 amino acids long. Germline V gene data show CDR1 as MNHNS and CDR2 as SASEGT. The CDR3 loop reads CASSGHVNTEAFF. The CDR3 nucleotides read TGTGCCAGCAGTGGACACGTGAACACTGAAGCTTTCTTT.

This clonotype was detected a few times. The genes are TRBV20-1 and TRBJ2-4; TRBD2 matches at 7 bases. The junction had 10 bases not matched to a gene; V was cut back by 5 bases and J by 3 bases. The CDR3 spans 15 residues. Looked up from germline, CDR1 is DFQATT and CDR2 is SNEGSKA (reference sequence). The chain's CDR3 is CSAQTGAGNKNIQYF. For the CDR3, the DNA is TGCAGTGCTCAAACGGGAGCGGGAAACAAAAACATTCAGTACTTC.

This clonotype was observed at least ten times. This chain connects TRBV28 to TRBJ2-5; weak D call: TRBD2 (6 bases). The CDR3 has 15 residues. Germline V CDR1 and CDR2: MDHEN, SYDVKM. V was shortened by 5 bases and J by 5 bases, with 18 bases between the two germline ends. CDR3 sequence: CASSPNGRSRETQYF. The CDR3 coding sequence is TGTGCCAGCAGTCCAAACGGGAGATCTAGGGAGACCCAGTACTTC.

This clonotype came up once. This chain connects TRBV27 to TRBJ2-7; 13 positions agree with TRBD2. V shed 6 bases and J 2 bases; nucleotides not matched to a gene: 16. Germline CDR1 MNHEY, CDR2 SMNVEV (reference sequence). The CDR3 contains 19 residues. The CDR3 sequence is CASSPSVPLAGGATYEQYF. The CDR3 DNA sequence: TGTGCCAGCAGCCCCTCCGTCCCACTAGCGGGAGGGGCCACCTACGAGCAGTACTTC.

The gene calls are TRBV24-1 and TRBJ2-3, with 7 bases matching TRBD2. V lost 3 bases and J lost 4; bases outside the gene matches: 6. The CDR3 spans 15 residues. From germline, CDR1 is KGHDR and CDR2 SFDVKD. CDR3 sequence (DNA): TGTGCCACCAGTGATCGGCCGGGAGGTGCAGATACGCAGTATTTT. Amino acid sequence: CATSDRPGGADTQYF.

This clonotype has a handful of counts. The chain combines TRBV20-1 with TRBJ2-5, with D unresolved. Germline CDR1 reads DFQATT; CDR2 reads SNEGSKA (reference sequence). The CDR3 has 17 amino acids. V shed 0 bases and J shed 5 bases, with 22 bases lying between them. CDR3 coding DNA: TGCAGTGCTAGAGATCGGTTAAGGACGGGTGGTGGGGAGACCCAGTACTTC. It codes for CSARDRLRTGGGETQYF.

Turning to this clonotype: The CDR3 does not close with the conserved phenylalanine or tryptophan, likely indicating a read error. The chain joins TRBV29-1 to TRBJ1-4; tentatively, D is TRBD1 (5 bases). CDR3 size: 14 residues. The V end was cut by 4 bases, the J end by 8 bases, with 17 bases between. Germline CDR1 reads SQVTM; CDR2 reads ANQGSEA. The CDR3 bases are TGCAGCGTTGGGGAGGGGACTGGTTTAGAAAAACTGTTTTAT. Translating gives CSVGEGTGLEKLFY.

This clonotype was counted ten times or more. The rearrangement joins TRBV29-1 to TRBJ1-1; tentative D call: TRBD1 (6 bases). The CDR3 is 12 residues long. V lost 8 bases and J 10 bases, leaving 20 bases between the germline ends. Germline loops: CDR1 SQVTM, CDR2 ANQGSEA. CDR3: CSPRKADSGAFF. CDR3 bases: TGCAGCCCCCGCAAGGCGGACAGTGGAGCTTTCTTT.

The J gene is TRBJ2-2, the V gene TRBV25-1; 14 nucleotides align to TRBD2. The CDR3 has 17 amino acids. Looked up from germline, CDR1 is MGHDK and CDR2 is SYGVNS. V was clipped by 8 bases and J by 7 bases; unmatched bases: 12. This CDR3 is CASAGLAGVRSNGELFF. The CDR3 DNA reads as TGTGCCAGCGCGGGACTAGCGGGAGTAAGATCCAACGGGGAGCTGTTTTTT. Supplemented by reference TRBV25-1 and TRBJ2-2, the full variable domain reads EADIYQTPRYLVIGTGKKITLECSQTMGHDKMYWYQQDPGMELHLIHYSYGVNSTEKGDLSSESTVSRIRTEHFPLTLESARPSHTSQYLCASAGLAGVRSNGELFFGEGSRLTVL.

This sequence joins TRBV3-1 and TRBJ2-7; a possible D gene is TRBD2 (6 bases). The V end lost 3 bases, the J end lost 3 bases, and 15 bases lay between the germline ends. The CDR3 totals 15 residues. CDR1 LGHDT and CDR2 YNNKEL come from the germline V gene (reference sequence). The CDR3: CASSHPSAAVYEQYF. CDR3 bases: TGTGCCAGCAGCCATCCTAGCGCGGCAGTCTACGAGCAGTACTTC.

As DNA, the CDR3 is TGTGCCAGCAGCCGCGGGATAGCGGGAGTAAATGGGGCCAACGTCCTGACTTTC. Its translation: CASSRGIAGVNGANVLTF. The genes are TRBV5-6 and TRBJ2-6; 9 nucleotides match TRBD2. Germline-derived CDR1 and CDR2 are SGHDT and YYEEEE. With V trimmed by 4 bases and J by 3 bases, 11 bases remained unmatched. The CDR3 consists of 18 residues.